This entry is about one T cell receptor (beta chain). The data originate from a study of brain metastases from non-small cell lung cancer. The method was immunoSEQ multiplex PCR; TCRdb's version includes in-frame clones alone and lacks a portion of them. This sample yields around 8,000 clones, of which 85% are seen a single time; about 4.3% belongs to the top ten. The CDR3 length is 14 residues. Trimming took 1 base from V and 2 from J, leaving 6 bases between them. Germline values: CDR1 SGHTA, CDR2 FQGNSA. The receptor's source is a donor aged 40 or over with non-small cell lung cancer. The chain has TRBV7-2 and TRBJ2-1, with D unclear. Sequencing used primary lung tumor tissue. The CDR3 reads CASSLGHTYNEQFF. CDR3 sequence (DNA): TGTGCCAGCAGCTTAGGACACACCTACAATGAGCAGTTCTTC.